This passage covers 9 T cell receptor beta chains from one sample sequenced in a study of blood T cell repertoires in COVID-19. The method was immunoSEQ multiplex PCR; TCRdb's version includes in-frame clones alone and lacks a portion of them. The sample records a few hundred thousand clones, roughly nine tenths being singletons. The material sequenced was PBMCs or T cells enriched from blood (not recorded which). These receptors all stem from a woman aged 40 to 50 who had been exposed to COVID-19.

V is TRBV3-1 (or the pseudogene TRBV3-2) and J is TRBJ2-7, with TRBD2 matching over 13 bases. CDR1 and CDR2 from the germline V gene are LGHDT and YNNKEL (reference sequence). The junction had 8 bases not matched to a gene; V was cut back by 6 bases and J by 6 bases. The CDR3 spans 15 residues. The CDR3 DNA follows: TGTGCCAGCAGACCTGGACTAGCGGGGGTTCTCGAGCAGTACTTC. Residues: CASRPGLAGVLEQYF.

The chain employs TRBV11-1 and TRBJ1-1; the D gene is possibly TRBD1 (5 bases). This CDR3 is 14 amino acids long. The V gene's germline CDR1 is SGHAT and CDR2 FQDESV (reference sequence). Trimming stripped 3 bases from V and 3 bases from J, with 11 bases between. CDR3 sequence reads: CASSFEPGDTEAFF. CDR3 bases: TGTGCCAGCAGCTTTGAGCCGGGGGACACTGAAGCTTTCTTT. The full variable domain, in which reference TRBV11-1 and TRBJ1-1 provide the parts outside the CDR3, is EAEVAQSPRYKITEKSQAVAFWCDPISGHATLYWYRQILGQGPELLVQFQDESVVDDSQLPKDRFSAERLKGVDSTLKIQPAELGDSAMYLCASSFEPGDTEAFFGQGTRLTVV.

The J gene is TRBJ2-7, the V gene TRBV30; 10 bases match TRBD2. The germline V gene encodes CDR1 GTSNPN and CDR2 SVGIG (reference sequence). The V gene end was trimmed by 0 bases and the J gene end by 4 bases; junction bases not matched to a gene: 6. This CDR3 contains 15 residues. The CDR3: CAWSVGASGSYEQYF. The CDR3, as DNA: TGTGCCTGGAGTGTAGGGGCTAGCGGGAGTTACGAGCAGTACTTC.

The chain carries TRBV23-1 and TRBJ1-1; no reliable D call. TRBV23-1 is identified as an open reading frame with a role that is uncertain. V lost 6 bases and J 4 bases, leaving 9 bases between the germline ends. CDR3 size: 12 residues. The CDR3 nucleotides read TGCGCCAGCAGACGAGATAGCACTGAAGCTTTCTTT. This codes for CASRRDSTEAFF.

In this sample, this clone turned up a few times. This sequence joins TRBV2 and TRBJ1-2, with a possible D match to TRBD1 (5 bases). Trimming left V 0 bases short and J 4 bases short, with 12 bases between. The CDR3 sequence is 15 residues long. Germline assignment: CDR1 SNHLY and CDR2 FYNNEI. The CDR3 is CASSEALVTAYGYTF. Here the CDR3 DNA reads TGTGCCAGCAGTGAAGCGCTTGTGACAGCCTATGGCTACACCTTC.

The V call is TRBV19, the J call TRBJ1-2; a weak D match, TRBD1 (6 bases). This CDR3 contains 15 residues. Germline assignment: CDR1 LNHDA and CDR2 SQIVND (reference sequence). V was trimmed by 2 bases and J by 5 bases, leaving 15 bases between them. This chain's CDR3 is CASSITPGTTYGYTF. The CDR3 nucleotides are TGTGCCAGTAGTATAACCCCCGGGACAACTTATGGCTACACCTTC.

The chain carries TRBV6-6 and TRBJ1-1; TRBD1 is a possible D gene (5 bases). V lost 6 bases, J lost 7 bases, and 12 bases lay in between. Germline V gene sequence: CDR1 MNHNY, CDR2 SVGAGI (reference sequence). This CDR3 is 12 amino acids long. In DNA, the CDR3 is TGTGCCAGCAGGAACCGACAGAATGAAGCTTTCTTT. It codes for CASRNRQNEAFF.

This rearrangement joins TRBV3-1 (or the pseudogene TRBV3-2) to TRBJ2-1; possible D gene TRBD2, 5 bases. The CDR3 contains 15 residues. The V gene's germline CDR1 is LGHDT and CDR2 YNNKEL (reference sequence). V was cut by 4 bases and J by 7 bases, with 17 bases left in between. The CDR3 is CASSRQPGSWNEQFF. CDR3 bases: TGTGCCAGCAGCCGCCAACCGGGATCCTGGAATGAGCAGTTCTTC.

The rearrangement joins TRBV19 to TRBJ2-7; D might be TRBD2 (6 bases). Trimming took off 5 bases at V and 1 base at J, with 9 bases between the two ends. CDR3 length equals 13 residues. Germline CDR1 LNHDA, CDR2 SQIVND (reference sequence). The CDR3 nucleotides read TGTGCCAGTAGTTCGGGGAGGTCCTACGAGCAGTACTTC. Translated: CASSSGRSYEQYF.